This entry lists 9 T cell receptor beta chains sequenced from one sample in a study of pediatric ulcerative colitis. The data were produced by immunoSEQ multiplex PCR, yet TCRdb's version contains in-frame clones alone and is incomplete. The sample lists thousands of clones; roughly 90% were seen once. Material for sequencing was blood. The receptor source for this set is a girl aged 10 to 17 who was a control in a study of pediatric ulcerative colitis.

The rearrangement joins TRBV10-1 to TRBJ2-7; D perhaps matches TRBD2 (5 bases). Germline assignment: CDR1 WNHNN and CDR2 SYGVQD (reference sequence). The CDR3 is made up of 14 amino acids. Trimming removed 6 bases from V and 7 bases from J, with 19 bases in between. DNA of the CDR3: TGCGCCAGCAGCCCTCGTGGGAGAGGTTGGGAGCAGTACTTC. This codes for CASSPRGRGWEQYF.

The chain joins TRBV7-2 to TRBJ1-1, with D hard to call. Germline lookup yields CDR1 SGHTA and CDR2 FQGNSA. This CDR3 has 13 residues. V was cut by 0 bases and J by 6 bases, with 8 bases left in between. Here the CDR3 reads CASSLAHTAEAFF. DNA of the CDR3: TGTGCCAGCAGCTTAGCGCATACGGCTGAAGCTTTCTTT. The complete variable domain, with remaining parts taken from reference TRBV7-2 and TRBJ1-1, reads GAGVSQSPSNKVTEKGKDVELRCDPISGHTALYWYRQSLGQGLEFLIYFQGNSAPDKSGLPSDRFSAERTGGSVSTLTIQRTQQEDSAVYLCASSLAHTAEAFFGQGTRLTVV.

This chain connects TRBV7-6 to TRBJ2-3, with D hard to call. Trimming took 2 bases from V and 5 from J, leaving 8 bases between them. Germline V lookup: CDR1 SGHVS, CDR2 FNYEAQ. This CDR3 contains 13 residues. CDR3 protein: CASSLYLEDTQYF. For the CDR3, the DNA is TGTGCCAGCAGCTTATATCTAGAAGATACGCAGTATTTT. The whole variable domain, filled in from reference TRBV7-6 and TRBJ2-3, reads GAGVSQSPRYKVTKRGQDVALRCDPISGHVSLYWYRQALGQGPEFLTYFNYEAQQDKSGLPNDRFSAERPEGSISTLTIQRTEQRDSAMYRCASSLYLEDTQYFGPGTRLTVL.

The rearrangement joins TRBV7-2 to TRBJ2-3; D is unclear. Germline loops: CDR1 SGHTA, CDR2 FQGNSA. Between the trimmed V and J ends, which lost 5 bases and 5 bases, there was a span of 20 bases. The CDR3 totals 16 residues. Here the CDR3 reads CASSPHRSTMLDTQYF. DNA for the CDR3: TGTGCCAGCAGCCCCCATAGGTCCACTATGCTAGATACGCAGTATTTT.

The chain links TRBV28 to TRBJ2-7; D gene unclear. CDR3 length: 11 amino acids. With 2 bases removed from V and 2 bases from J, the gap between germline ends came to 1 base. Germline-derived CDR1 and CDR2 are MDHEN and SYDVKM. For the CDR3, the DNA is TGTGCCAGCAGTTTAGCCTACGAGCAGTACTTC. Translated: CASSLAYEQYF.

The chain couples TRBV10-3 to TRBJ2-1; TRBD2 agrees at 8 bases. V dropped 6 bases and J dropped 0; count of bases not matched to a gene: 10. Germline values: CDR1 ENHRY, CDR2 SYGVKD. CDR3 size: 17 residues. The CDR3 coding sequence is TGTGCCATCAGGGCCGCCACTAGCGGACCCTCCTACAATGAGCAGTTCTTC. Translated, it gives CAIRAATSGPSYNEQFF.

The V gene is TRBV7-2, the J gene TRBJ1-5; TRBD1 is a possible D gene (6 bases). The CDR3 is made up of 16 amino acids. V dropped 4 bases and J dropped 0 bases, with 13 bases sitting between them. The germline V gene has CDR1 SGHTA and CDR2 FQGNSA. The CDR3 coding sequence is TGTGCCAGCAGCTCAAGGGACATTGATAGCAATCAGCCCCAGCATTTT. As protein: CASSSRDIDSNQPQHF.

V gene TRBV28 combines with J gene TRBJ2-5; no definite D call. There are 12 residues in the CDR3. V was pared by 1 base and J by 4 bases, with 4 bases between. Germline CDR1 reads MDHEN; CDR2 reads SYDVKM. The CDR3 spells CASSLSGETQYF. The DNA of the CDR3 is TGTGCCAGCAGTTTATCGGGAGAGACCCAGTACTTC.

This sequence joins TRBV4-2 and TRBJ2-1; 10 bases agree with TRBD2. V lost 3 bases to trimming and J lost 10 bases; unmatched junction nucleotides: 12. The CDR3 sequence is 16 residues long. From germline, CDR1 is LGHNA and CDR2 YNFKEQ. In DNA form, the CDR3 reads TGTGCCAGCAGCCAGACCGCGAGCAGCGGGAGGGACGAGCAGTTCTTC. It specifies CASSQTASSGRDEQFF.